This paragraph reports one T cell receptor beta chain. Profiling relied on immunoSEQ multiplex PCR, and the TCRdb table lists in-frame clones only, not all of them. The sample gives 700,000 or so clones, approximately 85% of which show up once; roughly 0.01% is in the top ten. These data originate in a study of shared T cell receptors in the human thymus. The CDR3 runs 14 residues. The V and J ends lost 8 bases and 3 bases respectively, with 16 bases between them. CDR1 and CDR2 from the germline V gene are MRHNA and SNTAGT. These same data were also listed under a study on human thymus T cells. Turning to that study: Healthy Finnish infants undergoing corrective surgery for congenital heart defects provided the donor material. Thymus tissue for the work was resected from patients undergoing corrective heart surgery. Within thymic and blood repertoires, V and J gene usage appeared to be biased. Related research described thymic repertoires that were highly overlapping among unrelated individuals.

The chain combines TRBV6-4 with TRBJ1-2, with a tentative D call TRBD1 (5 bases). This clonotype was sampled from a girl less than two years old with a congenital heart defect. The sequenced sample was thymocytes. The CDR3 bases are TGTGCCAGCTGGGCGACAGATCTAGACTATGGCTACACCTTC. It is translated as CASWATDLDYGYTF.